These 20 T cell receptor beta chains share one sample of origin, sequenced in a study of blood T cell repertoires in COVID-19. The assay was immunoSEQ multiplex PCR, and TCRdb's table has in-frame clones only and misses some. The data show 250,000 or so clones, approximately 84% seen once. The sample was PBMCs or T cells enriched from blood (not recorded which). Every receptor here comes from a woman between 50 and 59 years old who had been exposed to COVID-19.

The rearrangement uses TRBV5-5 and TRBJ2-2; no reliable D call. CDR3 length: 15 residues. Germline-derived CDR1 and CDR2 are SGHKS and YYEKEE (reference sequence). V shed 1 base and J shed 1 base, with 8 bases lying between them. CDR3 sequence: CASSLLSGNTGELFF. The CDR3 bases are TGTGCCAGCAGCTTGCTTTCGGGGAACACCGGGGAGCTGTTTTTT.

The chain joins TRBV6-5 to TRBJ2-7; TRBD1 agrees at 9 bases. V lost 2 bases, J lost 7 bases, and 12 bases stayed unmatched. Germline V gene data show CDR1 as MNHEY and CDR2 as SVGAGI. The CDR3 extends over 16 amino acids. The CDR3 DNA sequence: TGTGCCAGCAGTTACCACCCGGGACAGGGAGTGGGGGAGCAGTACTTC. This translates into CASSYHPGQGVGEQYF.

CDR3 loop: CASSVSGVFSDTQYF. The CDR3 nucleotides read TGTGCCAGCAGCGTTAGCGGGGTCTTTTCAGATACGCAGTATTTT. The chain employs TRBV9 and TRBJ2-3; 8 bases agree with TRBD2. Trimming cost V 2 bases and J 4 bases; bases outside gene matches: 6. The CDR3 length is 15 residues. CDR1 is SGDLS, CDR2 YYNGEE, per germline.

This clone appeared a few times. This chain joins TRBV24-1 and TRBJ2-7, with TRBD1 matching over 7 bases. Germline V gives CDR1 KGHDR, CDR2 SFDVKD. V lost 5 bases, J lost 3 bases, and 6 bases stayed unmatched. This CDR3 is built from 14 residues. The DNA for the CDR3 is TGTGCCACCAGTGGAAGGGACAGCCTCTACGAGCAGTACTTC. Translation: CATSGRDSLYEQYF.

This clone was seen only once. The rearrangement uses TRBV6-5 and TRBJ1-1; D not resolved. The CDR3 extends over 12 amino acids. Per germline, CDR1 MNHEY and CDR2 SVGAGI. Trimming cost V 5 bases and J 8 bases, with 12 bases left between them. The CDR3 DNA follows: TGTGCCAGCAGTCGAAGGGAGTTCGAAGCTTTCTTT. Residues: CASSRREFEAFF.

CDR3 sequence: CAYSITEAFF. The CDR3 DNA sequence: TGTGCCTACTCTATCACTGAAGCTTTCTTT. V usage is TRBV30 and J usage is TRBJ1-1; no firm D call. CDR3 size: 10 residues. Germline CDR1 reads GTSNPN; CDR2 reads SVGIG (reference sequence). Trimming took off 7 bases at V and 4 bases at J, with 7 bases between the two ends.

The chain combines TRBV30 with TRBJ1-4, with 9 bases fitting TRBD1. The CDR3 loop spans 14 amino acids. V trimming: 5 bases; J trimming: 8 bases; junction bases outside the gene matches: 9. Germline CDR1 reads GTSNPN; CDR2 reads SVGIG (reference sequence). The CDR3 here is CAWGSGTGYEKLFF. Here the CDR3 DNA reads TGTGCCTGGGGATCCGGGACAGGGTACGAAAAACTGTTTTTT.

V usage is TRBV7-8 and J usage is TRBJ2-1, with TRBD2 matching 11 bases. Germline V gene lookup returns CDR1 SGHVS and CDR2 FQNEAQ. Unmatched junction bases numbered 8, after V lost 5 bases and J lost 5 bases. The CDR3 is made up of 16 amino acids. The CDR3 spells CASSATSGGPNNEQFF. DNA of the CDR3: TGTGCCAGCAGCGCAACTAGCGGGGGCCCAAACAATGAGCAGTTCTTC.

V and J are TRBV5-8 and TRBJ1-3, with a tentative D call TRBD1 (6 bases). The CDR3 runs to 15 residues. Germline V gene sequence: CDR1 SGHTS, CDR2 YDEGEE. V was trimmed by 4 bases and J by 0 bases, leaving 11 bases between them. CDR3 protein: CASSLGQRSGNTIYF. CDR3 sequence (DNA): TGTGCCAGCAGCCTAGGACAGCGCTCTGGAAACACCATATATTTT.

This chain uses TRBV5-1 with TRBJ1-2; D perhaps matches TRBD1 (5 bases). CDR1 and CDR2 (germline): SGHRS, YFSETQ. The CDR3 spans 15 residues. Trimming stripped 4 bases from V and 8 bases from J, with 21 bases between. This CDR3 is CASSVLGAPGSGYTF. For the CDR3, the DNA is TGCGCCAGCAGCGTCCTAGGGGCCCCCGGAAGCGGCTACACCTTC.

The chain couples TRBV27 to TRBJ1-1; no firm D call. There are 16 residues in the CDR3. CDR1 and CDR2 from the germline V gene are MNHEY and SMNVEV (reference sequence). V lost 5 bases and J lost 0, with 16 bases in between. The CDR3 reads CASSATVVGMNTEAFF. The CDR3 DNA sequence: TGTGCCAGCAGTGCTACAGTGGTAGGAATGAACACTGAAGCTTTCTTT.

This chain connects TRBV28 to TRBJ2-2; TRBD1 agrees at 12 bases. Germline-derived CDR1 and CDR2 are MDHEN and SYDVKM. After removal of 5 bases from V and 13 bases from J, the junction contained 14 bases not matched to a gene. CDR3 length: 16 amino acids. CDR3 sequence: CASSPPLPGQGARLFF. The CDR3 DNA reads TGTGCCAGCAGTCCCCCCCTACCGGGACAGGGGGCTCGGCTGTTTTTT.

The V gene is TRBV20-1, the J gene TRBJ1-3, with a possible D match to TRBD1 (5 bases). V was shortened by 3 bases and J by 4 bases, with 19 bases between the two germline ends. The CDR3 spans 16 residues. Germline V gene data show CDR1 as DFQATT and CDR2 as SNEGSKA (reference sequence). The CDR3 region has the DNA TGCAGTGCTAGTGACCCCAAGGGGTTCTCCGGAAACACCATATATTTT. Protein: CSASDPKGFSGNTIYF.

The chain is built from TRBV11-2 and TRBJ2-5; D is perhaps TRBD2 (5 bases). Deletions cut 5 bases from V and 2 bases from J, with 15 bases between. The CDR3 consists of 15 residues. The germline gives CDR1 SGHAT, CDR2 FQNNGV. CDR3 in DNA: TGTGCCAGCAGCAAGCGGAGATCGGGGCAAGAGACCCAGTACTTC. Residues: CASSKRRSGQETQYF.

This clone was observed a handful of times. The V gene is TRBV2, the J gene TRBJ2-7; no definite D call. CDR3 size: 11 residues. Germline loops: CDR1 SNHLY, CDR2 FYNNEI. V dropped 6 bases and J dropped 2 bases, with 5 bases sitting between them. The CDR3 protein is CASSPAYEQYF. CDR3 coding DNA: TGTGCCAGCAGCCCAGCCTACGAGCAGTACTTC.

This chain connects TRBV7-3 to TRBJ1-2; tentative D call: TRBD1 (6 bases). Germline CDR1 and CDR2: SGHTA and FQGTGA. The CDR3 has 12 residues. The V end was cut by 5 bases, the J end by 4 bases, with 8 bases between. CDR3 DNA: TGTGCCAGCAGCCTACAGGGCTATGGCTACACCTTC. Its translation is CASSLQGYGYTF.

DNA for the CDR3: TGTGCCAGCAGCGTAGAGGCAGGGTCCTCTAGGTACGAGCAGTACTTC. The encoded protein is CASSVEAGSSRYEQYF. The genes are TRBV9 and TRBJ2-7, with D tentatively TRBD1 (5 bases). Trimming stripped 0 bases from V and 4 bases from J, with 17 bases between. From germline, CDR1 is SGDLS and CDR2 YYNGEE. The CDR3 totals 16 residues. The full variable domain, completed using reference TRBV9 and TRBJ2-7, is DSGVTQTPKHLITATGQRVTLRCSPRSGDLSVYWYQQSLDQGLQFLIQYYNGEERAKGNILERFSAQQFPDLHSELNLSSLELGDSALYFCASSVEAGSSRYEQYFGPGTRLTVT.

The chain links TRBV7-3 to TRBJ1-1; D perhaps matches TRBD1 (5 bases). Germline V gene data show CDR1 as SGHTA and CDR2 as FQGTGA. CDR3 length: 13 residues. Trimming removed 2 bases from V and 7 bases from J, with 11 bases in between. The CDR3 is CASSLSRQGEAFF. The CDR3 DNA sequence: TGTGCCAGCAGCTTATCCCGGCAGGGTGAAGCTTTCTTT.

Only a few counts were recorded for this clone. The chain employs TRBV29-1 and TRBJ1-2; TRBD1 is a possible D gene (5 bases). V gave up 2 bases and J gave up 4 bases, with 11 bases separating them. CDR1 is SQVTM, CDR2 ANQGSEA, per germline. The CDR3 runs 13 residues. The CDR3 spells CSVENQGGYGYTF. The CDR3 coding sequence is TGCAGCGTTGAAAACCAGGGTGGCTATGGCTACACCTTC.

This clone was observed a single time. CDR3 region: CASSSGGLSYNEQFF. The CDR3 bases are TGCGCCAGCAGCTCGGGCGGGCTCTCCTACAATGAGCAGTTCTTC. The genes are TRBV5-1 and TRBJ2-1, with D possibly TRBD2 on 5 matching bases. This CDR3 region has 15 residues. The germline CDR1 and CDR2 sequences are SGHRS and YFSETQ. Trimming stripped 3 bases from V and 0 bases from J, with 10 bases between.